This entry lists 31 T cell receptor beta chains sequenced from one sample in a study of T cell responses to AZD1222 COVID-19 vaccine. Sequencing was performed with immunoSEQ multiplex PCR; in TCRdb, only in-frame clones are kept and a portion is missing. The sample has approximately 150,000 clones; roughly 84% are singletons. The sample was peripheral blood, taken 28 days after the second AZD1222 dose. Every receptor here comes from an adult who received the AZD1222 COVID-19 vaccine.

This clone has only a few counts. The chain employs TRBV7-8 and TRBJ1-3; D remains ambiguous. CDR1 and CDR2 (germline): SGHVS, FQNEAQ. Trimming took 8 bases from V and 4 from J, leaving 12 bases between them. The CDR3 loop spans 13 amino acids. CDR3 region: CASGGRSGNTIYF. The CDR3, as DNA: TGTGCCAGCGGAGGACGTTCCGGAAACACCATATATTTT.

The V call is TRBV5-6, the J call TRBJ2-5; D is unresolved. This CDR3 is 13 amino acids long. V lost 1 base, J lost 4 bases, and 8 bases lay in between. Looked up from germline, CDR1 is SGHDT and CDR2 is YYEEEE. CDR3 protein: CASSLLTAETQYF. The CDR3 DNA sequence: TGTGCCAGCAGCTTGTTGACGGCAGAGACCCAGTACTTC.

V and J are TRBV5-1 and TRBJ2-1; D may be TRBD2 (5 bases). Germline V lookup: CDR1 SGHRS, CDR2 YFSETQ. This CDR3 spans 14 amino acids. V lost 1 base, J lost 2 bases, and 7 bases lay in between. CDR3 loop: CASSLRGTYNEQFF. CDR3 in DNA: TGCGCCAGCAGCTTGCGGGGTACCTACAATGAGCAGTTCTTC.

The chain combines TRBV27 with TRBJ1-2; weak D call: TRBD1 (6 bases). Looked up from germline, CDR1 is MNHEY and CDR2 is SMNVEV (reference sequence). The CDR3 runs to 15 residues. With 5 bases removed from V and 2 bases from J, the gap between germline ends came to 15 bases. CDR3 coding DNA: TGTGCCAGCAGTGGCTGGGGGGGCAGCAACTATGGCTACACCTTC. This translates into CASSGWGGSNYGYTF.

The chain recombines TRBV5-1 with TRBJ2-3; D may correspond to TRBD1 or TRBD2 (5 bases each). V lost 4 bases and J lost 5, with 8 bases in between. The CDR3 is 12 residues long. The germline CDR1 and CDR2 sequences are SGHRS and YFSETQ. The CDR3 loop is CASSPGQDTQYF. The CDR3 DNA reads TGCGCCAGCAGCCCGGGGCAAGATACGCAGTATTTT.

The V call is TRBV6-5, the J call TRBJ1-5, with D possibly being TRBD1 (6 bases). Germline-derived CDR1 and CDR2 are MNHEY and SVGAGI. The CDR3 extends over 15 amino acids. V lost 6 bases and J 1 base, leaving 13 bases between the germline ends. The CDR3 here is CASRRGSQSNQPQHF. The CDR3 coding sequence is TGTGCCAGCAGGAGGGGGTCGCAGAGCAATCAGCCCCAGCATTTT.

The chain is built from TRBV7-2 and TRBJ1-5; TRBD1 matches at 9 bases. Germline V lookup: CDR1 SGHTA, CDR2 FQGNSA. The CDR3 sequence is 13 residues long. With 5 bases clipped from V and 6 bases from J, the junction kept 2 bases outside the gene matches. CDR3 residues: CASSADRGQPQHF. CDR3 DNA sequence: TGTGCCAGCAGCGCGGACAGGGGTCAGCCCCAGCATTTT. The variable domain in full, completed from reference TRBV7-2 and TRBJ1-5, reads GAGVSQSPSNKVTEKGKDVELRCDPISGHTALYWYRQSLGQGLEFLIYFQGNSAPDKSGLPSDRFSAERTGGSVSTLTIQRTQQEDSAVYLCASSADRGQPQHFGDGTRLSIL.

This clone was seen once. The J gene is TRBJ2-2, the V gene TRBV25-1, with D possibly TRBD1 on 5 matching bases. Trimming pared 3 bases from V and 5 bases from J, leaving 10 bases between. The CDR3 sequence is 14 residues long. In germline, CDR1 is MGHDK, CDR2 SYGVNS. In DNA, the CDR3 is TGTGCCAGCAGTGATATCAGGGAAACCGGGGAGCTGTTTTTT. Protein: CASSDIRETGELFF. The whole variable domain, filled in from reference TRBV25-1 and TRBJ2-2, reads EADIYQTPRYLVIGTGKKITLECSQTMGHDKMYWYQQDPGMELHLIHYSYGVNSTEKGDLSSESTVSRIRTEHFPLTLESARPSHTSQYLCASSDIRETGELFFGEGSRLTVL.

V is TRBV3-1 (or the pseudogene TRBV3-2) and J is TRBJ1-2; 7 bases are shared with TRBD1. Germline assignment: CDR1 LGHDT and CDR2 YNNKEL (reference sequence). V lost 4 bases and J lost 5; bases outside the gene matches: 13. This CDR3 is 16 amino acids long. The CDR3 sequence: CASSPVGAGGTYGYTF. The CDR3 nucleotides read TGTGCCAGCAGCCCAGTTGGGGCAGGGGGTACTTATGGCTACACCTTC.

This chain uses TRBV5-1 with TRBJ2-1; 15 bases match TRBD2. Trimming removed 4 bases from V and 9 bases from J; junction bases left unmatched: 8. The CDR3 totals 16 residues. Germline CDR1 and CDR2: SGHRS and YFSETQ. This chain's CDR3 is CASSLGTSGRPSEQFF. The CDR3, as DNA: TGCGCCAGCAGCCTAGGGACTAGCGGGAGGCCCAGTGAGCAGTTCTTC.

The chain has TRBV28 and TRBJ1-2; D ambiguous. Germline-derived CDR1 and CDR2 are MDHEN and SYDVKM. Deletions cut 1 base from V and 8 bases from J, with 11 bases between. The CDR3 consists of 13 residues. CDR3: CASSLYYTEGYTF. CDR3 sequence (DNA): TGTGCCAGCAGTTTATACTACACAGAGGGCTACACCTTC.

This clone was seen repeatedly, ten times or more. This chain uses TRBV6-6 with TRBJ2-7, with TRBD2 matching 7 bases. Germline CDR1 reads MNHNY; CDR2 reads SVGAGI (reference sequence). J was trimmed by 4 bases and V by 8 bases; bases with no gene match: 5. CDR3 length: 12 amino acids. Here the CDR3 reads CASSAGFYEQYF. The CDR3 DNA reads as TGTGCCAGCTCAGCGGGGTTTTACGAGCAGTACTTC.

The chain uses TRBV3-1 (or the pseudogene TRBV3-2) and TRBJ2-3; D is perhaps TRBD1 or TRBD2 (6 bases each). Between the trimmed V and J ends, which lost 1 base and 4 bases, there was a span of 15 bases. CDR3 length: 16 residues. Per germline, CDR1 LGHDT and CDR2 YNNKEL (reference sequence). The chain's CDR3 is CASSQGGAGGADTQYF. In DNA form, the CDR3 reads TGTGCCAGCAGCCAAGGGGGGGCCGGGGGTGCAGATACGCAGTATTTT.

The genes are TRBV3-1 (or the pseudogene TRBV3-2) and TRBJ2-7, with 12 nucleotides matching TRBD2. With 6 bases clipped from V and 1 base from J, the junction kept 19 bases outside the gene matches. In germline, CDR1 is LGHDT, CDR2 YNNKEL (reference sequence). The CDR3 spans 20 residues. The CDR3 DNA sequence: TGTGCCAGCAGTCGTAGGTCTTCAACTAGCGGGAGGCCTTCTTCCTACGAGCAGTACTTC. This gives the protein CASSRRSSTSGRPSSYEQYF.

This clone was recorded only once. The chain has TRBV28 and TRBJ2-2; TRBD1 matches 10 bases. CDR1 MDHEN and CDR2 SYDVKM come from the germline V gene. The J segment lost 6 bases and the V segment lost 5 bases, leaving 15 bases of the junction unmatched. This CDR3 is built from 18 residues. The CDR3 loop reads CASSPRTGGGEWSGELFF. For the CDR3, the DNA is TGTGCCAGCAGTCCCCGGACAGGGGGAGGGGAATGGTCCGGGGAGCTGTTTTTT.

This clone was found once. This chain joins TRBV28 and TRBJ2-7; TRBD1 agrees at 10 bases. There are 12 residues in the CDR3. J lost 12 bases, V lost 7 bases, and 9 bases had no gene match. Germline loops: CDR1 MDHEN, CDR2 SYDVKM. CDR3 sequence (DNA): TGTGCCAGCACTCTAGGACAGGGGGGATGGTACTTC. Translating it yields CASTLGQGGWYF.

The J gene is TRBJ1-4, the V gene TRBV6-2 or TRBV6-3; unclear D gene. V was shortened by 4 bases and J by 5 bases, with 14 bases between the two germline ends. CDR3 length equals 15 residues. The germline CDR1 and CDR2 sequences are MNHEY and SVGEGT. The CDR3 nucleotides read TGTGCCAGCAGTTCCCGACGGGGTGGGAATGAAAAACTGTTTTTT. Translation: CASSSRRGGNEKLFF.

The count of this clone is one. The CDR3 loop reads CASSSQAANTEAFF. Written as DNA, the CDR3 is TGTGCCAGTAGTAGTCAGGCCGCGAACACTGAAGCTTTCTTT. V and J are TRBV19 and TRBJ1-1, with no clear D. This CDR3 is built from 14 residues. Germline CDR1 LNHDA, CDR2 SQIVND (reference sequence). V gave up 4 bases and J gave up 1 base, with 10 bases separating them.

This rearrangement joins TRBV19 to TRBJ1-1; no definite D call. The CDR3 extends over 14 amino acids. From germline, CDR1 is LNHDA and CDR2 SQIVND (reference sequence). V lost 7 bases to trimming and J lost 0 bases, with 12 bases between them. The CDR3 sequence is CASTSMTLNTEAFF. For the CDR3, the DNA is TGTGCCAGTACCTCAATGACACTGAACACTGAAGCTTTCTTT.

This clone has only one observation. In the same sample, other DNA sequences code for this CDR3. This chain uses TRBV3-1 (or the pseudogene TRBV3-2) with TRBJ2-7; no clear D gene. The CDR3 runs 12 residues. The germline V gene has CDR1 LGHDT and CDR2 YNNKEL (reference sequence). Trimming stripped 1 base from V and 2 bases from J, with 3 bases between. CDR3 coding DNA: TGTGCCAGCAGCCAAGGAACCTACGAGCAGTACTTC. This sequence encodes CASSQGTYEQYF.

Only one count was recorded for this clone. V is TRBV6-5 and J is TRBJ1-6; TRBD1 is a possible D gene (5 bases). Germline V gene sequence: CDR1 MNHEY, CDR2 SVGAGI. V gave up 7 bases and J gave up 6 bases, with 13 bases separating them. The CDR3 length is 14 residues. CDR3 nucleotides: TGTGCCAGCACTACCGGGACGGCTAATTCACCCCTCCACTTT. Protein: CASTTGTANSPLHF.

The CDR3 spells CASRPTGGGTDTQYF. CDR3 coding DNA: TGTGCCAGCAGACCGACAGGGGGGGGCACAGATACGCAGTATTTT. The V gene is TRBV6-5, the J gene TRBJ2-3, with TRBD1 identical over 9 bases. The germline gives CDR1 MNHEY, CDR2 SVGAGI. The length of the CDR3 is 15 residues. V dropped 6 bases and J dropped 1; count of bases not matched to a gene: 5.

The V and J genes are TRBV9 and TRBJ2-1; 7 bases agree with TRBD2. The germline CDR1 and CDR2 sequences are SGDLS and YYNGEE. Trimming at V came to 1 base and at J to 4 bases, leaving 2 bases not matched to a gene. The CDR3 runs to 14 residues. The CDR3, as DNA: TGTGCCAGCAGCGTAATCGGGGGGTACAATGAGCAGTTCTTC. It yields the protein CASSVIGGYNEQFF.

This clone was observed a handful of times. The chain couples TRBV16 to TRBJ1-1, with D possibly matching TRBD1 (5 bases). Germline CDR1 reads KGHSY; CDR2 reads FQNENV. This CDR3 is 14 amino acids long. V was shortened by 4 bases and J by 0 bases, with 9 bases between the two germline ends. The CDR3 DNA sequence: TGTGCCAGCAGCCCCGGGACGGTGAACACTGAAGCTTTCTTT. Its protein product is CASSPGTVNTEAFF.

This rearrangement joins TRBV19 to TRBJ1-1; unclear D gene. The V gene lost 4 bases and the J gene lost 1 base, with 13 bases spanning the gap. Germline loops: CDR1 LNHDA, CDR2 SQIVND (reference sequence). This CDR3 has 15 residues. CDR3 in amino acids: CASSRWTGPNTEAFF. CDR3 in DNA: TGTGCCAGTAGTAGATGGACGGGTCCGAACACTGAAGCTTTCTTT. The entire variable domain, with the rest obtained from reference TRBV19 and TRBJ1-1, is as follows: DGGITQSPKYLFRKEGQNVTLSCEQNLNHDAMYWYRQDPGQGLRLIYYSQIVNDFQKGDIAEGYSVSREKKESFPLTVTSAQKNPTAFYLCASSRWTGPNTEAFFGQGTRLTVV.

Concerning this clone: This specimen includes other DNA sequences encoding the same CDR3. This chain joins TRBV12-3 or TRBV12-4 and TRBJ1-2, with 7 nucleotides matching TRBD1. CDR3 length: 13 amino acids. V lost 5 bases, J lost 7 bases, and 7 bases stayed unmatched. CDR3 DNA: TGTGCCAGCAGTCGACAGGGCGGTGGTGGCTACACCTTC. Its protein is CASSRQGGGGYTF.

V and J are TRBV6-6 and TRBJ1-1; TRBD1 might be the D (5 bases). Germline V gene lookup returns CDR1 MNHNY and CDR2 SVGAGI (reference sequence). The germline V and J ends were trimmed by 6 bases and 6 bases, with 17 bases remaining between them. This CDR3 comprises 14 residues. CDR3 nucleotides: TGTGCCAGCAGCTACCCGGGGGACGGGGCTGAAGCTTTCTTT. Its translation is CASSYPGDGAEAFF.

This rearrangement joins TRBV5-8 to TRBJ2-1; D unresolved. V was shortened by 2 bases and J by 7 bases, with 13 bases between the two germline ends. The CDR3 contains 14 residues. The germline V gene has CDR1 SGHTS and CDR2 YDEGEE. CDR3 residues: CASSFRSSWNEQFF. As DNA, the CDR3 is TGTGCCAGCAGCTTCAGGAGTTCCTGGAATGAGCAGTTCTTC. Variable domain in full (rest from reference TRBV5-8 and TRBJ2-1): EAGVTQSPTHLIKTRGQQATLRCSPISGHTSVYWYQQALGLGLQFLLWYDEGEERNRGNFPPRFSGRQFPNYSSELNVNALELEDSALYLCASSFRSSWNEQFFGPGTRLTVL.

The chain links TRBV9 to TRBJ2-5; the match to TRBD2 covers 15 bases. Germline CDR1 and CDR2: SGDLS and YYNGEE. J lost 2 bases, V lost 3 bases, and 2 bases had no gene match. The CDR3 runs to 16 residues. The CDR3 loop reads CASSAGLAGGQETQYF. CDR3 coding DNA: TGTGCCAGCAGCGCTGGACTAGCGGGGGGGCAAGAGACCCAGTACTTC.

The chain joins TRBV30 to TRBJ1-2; no clear D. CDR3 size: 12 residues. Germline CDR1 is GTSNPN and CDR2 is SVGIG (reference sequence). Trimming took off 3 bases at V and 3 bases at J, with 8 bases between the two ends. The CDR3 sequence is CAWSEGDYGYTF. CDR3 in DNA: TGTGCCTGGAGCGAGGGAGACTATGGCTACACCTTC.

The chain employs TRBV20-1 and TRBJ1-1; unclear D gene. Trimming cost V 6 bases and J 3 bases, with 8 bases left between them. From germline, CDR1 is DFQATT and CDR2 SNEGSKA (reference sequence). The CDR3 has 11 amino acids. CDR3 DNA: TGCAGTGCGCGAGTGTACACTGAAGCTTTCTTT. It codes for CSARVYTEAFF.